This TCR beta chain came from a study of cytomegalovirus exposure and HLA in healthy donors. CDR1 and CDR2 (germline): MNHEY, SMNVEV (reference sequence). The CDR3 has 17 amino acids. V was pared by 5 bases and J by 1 base, with 8 bases of the junction left unmatched. A word on this clone: Its specificity is not known. Other DNA sequences in the sample encode the same CDR3.

Researchers ran the PCR with 60 Vbeta and 13 Jbeta primers. Here immunoSEQ multiplex PCR was the method, and the copy in TCRdb shows in-frame clones only, minus some. The sample lists approximately 300,000 clones; 84% were seen once. Study-wide results and limits: Most TCR sequences proved rare, with some public TCRs found in many donors. When analyzed later, a missense DCLRE1C variant was found to be linked to TCR beta V- and J-gene trimming. Relative to equally common others, HLA-associated TCR beta chains showed greater clonal expansion in a later analysis.

Though probably carrying unrecorded immune exposures, donors were nominally healthy at sampling. What was sequenced was PBMCs. This chain links TRBV27 with TRBJ2-6, with 7 bases that match TRBD1. This receptor was obtained from a woman aged 40-49 years in good health and CMV-seropositive. In DNA, the CDR3 is TGTGCCAGCAGTCCCCGGACAGGAGGTTCTGGGGCCAACGTCCTGACTTTC. It is translated as CASSPRTGGSGANVLTF.